This T cell receptor beta chain was identified during a study of CD8 T cells in Susac syndrome. Germline CDR1 MNHEY, CDR2 SVGAGI. This CDR3 has 13 residues. The junction had 7 bases not matched to a gene; V was cut back by 8 bases and J by 6 bases. After extraction with the RNeasy kit, about 0.5 to 1 ug of the RNA was reverse transcribed using random hexamers. TCRdb processed the immunoSEQ multiplex PCR reads anew with MiXCR; each CDR3 protein has one entry. The profile covers 67,000 or so distinct CDR3 sequences, with just over 90% appearing a single time and about 0.14% taken by the ten largest. V and J are TRBV6-5 and TRBJ2-3; 8 bases fit TRBD2. The source material was CD4+ T cells from PBMCs. This sequence was found in a human donor with Susac syndrome. The CDR3, as DNA: TGTGCCAGCCGGCGGGGGGAGCTTGATACGCAGTATTTT. Its translation: CASRRGELDTQYF.